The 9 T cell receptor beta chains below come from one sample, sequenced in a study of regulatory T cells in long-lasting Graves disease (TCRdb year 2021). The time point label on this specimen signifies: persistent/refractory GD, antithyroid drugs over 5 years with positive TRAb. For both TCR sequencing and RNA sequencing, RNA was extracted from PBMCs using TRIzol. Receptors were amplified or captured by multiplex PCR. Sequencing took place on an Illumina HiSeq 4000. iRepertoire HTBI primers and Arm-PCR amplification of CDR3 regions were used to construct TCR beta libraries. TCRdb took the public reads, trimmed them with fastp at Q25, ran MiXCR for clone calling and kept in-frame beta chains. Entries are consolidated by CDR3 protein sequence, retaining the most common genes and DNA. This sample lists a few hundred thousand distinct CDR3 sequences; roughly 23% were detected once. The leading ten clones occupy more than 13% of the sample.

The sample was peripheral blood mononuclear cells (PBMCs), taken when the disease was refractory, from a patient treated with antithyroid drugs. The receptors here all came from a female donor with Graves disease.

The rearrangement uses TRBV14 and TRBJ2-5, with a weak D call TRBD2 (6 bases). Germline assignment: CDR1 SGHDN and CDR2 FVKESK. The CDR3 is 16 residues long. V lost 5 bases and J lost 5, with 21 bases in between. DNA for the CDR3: TGTGCCAGCAGCTTACACCGCGGAGGGAATGGGGAGACCCAGTACTTC. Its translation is CASSLHRGGNGETQYF.

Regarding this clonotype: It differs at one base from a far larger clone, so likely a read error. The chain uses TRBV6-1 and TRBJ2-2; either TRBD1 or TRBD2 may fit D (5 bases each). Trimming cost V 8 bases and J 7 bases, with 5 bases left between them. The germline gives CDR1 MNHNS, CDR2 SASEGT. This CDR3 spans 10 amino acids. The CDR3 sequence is CASGGGELFF. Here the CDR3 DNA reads TGTGCCAGCGGGGGCGGGGAGCTGTTTTTT.

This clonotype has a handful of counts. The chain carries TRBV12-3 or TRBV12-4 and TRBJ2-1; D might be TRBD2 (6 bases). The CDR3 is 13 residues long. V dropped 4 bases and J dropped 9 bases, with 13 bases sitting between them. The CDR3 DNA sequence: TGTGCCAGCAGTTCCCAGTTGGAGGGTGAGCAGTTCTTC. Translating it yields CASSSQLEGEQFF.

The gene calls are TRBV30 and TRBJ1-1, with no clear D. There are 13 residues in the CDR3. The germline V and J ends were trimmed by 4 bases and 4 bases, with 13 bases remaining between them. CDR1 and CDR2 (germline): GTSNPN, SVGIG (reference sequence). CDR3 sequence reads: CAWTGPQGTEAFF. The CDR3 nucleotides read TGTGCCTGGACCGGGCCCCAAGGCACTGAAGCTTTCTTT. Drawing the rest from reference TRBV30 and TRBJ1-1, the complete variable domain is SQTIHQWPATLVQPVGSPLSLECTVEGTSNPNLYWYRQAAGRGLQLLFYSVGIGQISSEVPQNLSASRPQDRQFILSSKKLLLSDSGFYLCAWTGPQGTEAFFGQGTRLTVV.

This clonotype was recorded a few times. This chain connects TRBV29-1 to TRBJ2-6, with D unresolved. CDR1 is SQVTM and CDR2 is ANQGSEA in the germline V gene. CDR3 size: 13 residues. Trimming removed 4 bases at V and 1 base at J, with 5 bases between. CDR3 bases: TGCAGCGTTGTTGGGTCTGGGGCCAACGTCCTGACTTTC. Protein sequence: CSVVGSGANVLTF.

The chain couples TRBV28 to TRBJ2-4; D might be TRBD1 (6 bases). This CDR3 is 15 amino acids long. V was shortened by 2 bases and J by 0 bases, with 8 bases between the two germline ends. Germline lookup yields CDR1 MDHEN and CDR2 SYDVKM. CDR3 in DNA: TGTGCCAGCAGTTTAGAGGGGGTAGCCAAAAACATTCAGTACTTC. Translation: CASSLEGVAKNIQYF.

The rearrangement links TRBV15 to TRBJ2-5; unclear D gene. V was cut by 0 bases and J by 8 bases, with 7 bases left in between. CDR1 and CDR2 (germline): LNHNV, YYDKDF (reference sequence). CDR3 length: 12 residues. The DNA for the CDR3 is TGTGCCACCAGCAGAGACCTAGGAACCCAGTACTTC. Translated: CATSRDLGTQYF.

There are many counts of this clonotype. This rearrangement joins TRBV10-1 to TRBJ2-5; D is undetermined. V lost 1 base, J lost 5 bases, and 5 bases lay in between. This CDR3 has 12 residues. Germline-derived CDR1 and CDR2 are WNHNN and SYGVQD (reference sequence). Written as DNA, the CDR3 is TGCGCCAGCAGTGAGTTCCTCGAGACCCAGTACTTC. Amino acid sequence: CASSEFLETQYF.

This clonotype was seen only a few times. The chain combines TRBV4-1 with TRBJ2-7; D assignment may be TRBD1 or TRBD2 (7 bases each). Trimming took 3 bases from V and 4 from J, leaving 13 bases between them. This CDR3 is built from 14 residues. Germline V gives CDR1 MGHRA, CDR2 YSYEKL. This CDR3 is CASSQGGGAYEQYF. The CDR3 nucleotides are TGCGCCAGCAGCCAGGGAGGGGGCGCATACGAGCAGTACTTC.